The 31 T cell receptor beta chains in this list originate from one sample, sequenced in a study of T cell responses to AZD1222 COVID-19 vaccine. Some clones are missing from TCRdb's copy, which holds only in-frame ones; the method was immunoSEQ multiplex PCR. Of roughly 150,000 clones detected, more than 85% appear once; the ten largest clones hold approximately 1.5%. This material consisted of peripheral blood, taken 28 days after the second AZD1222 dose. The receptors shown here come from an adult who received the AZD1222 COVID-19 vaccine.

A few counts support this clone. This chain links TRBV6-5 with TRBJ2-7; no clear D gene. Germline V lookup: CDR1 MNHEY, CDR2 SVGAGI. The CDR3 sequence is 11 residues long. Deletions cut 2 bases from V and 6 bases from J, with 5 bases between. The CDR3, as DNA: TGTGCCAGCAGTTACGGCAGCGAGCAGTACTTC. Its translation: CASSYGSEQYF.

CDR3 in DNA: TGTGCCAGCAGTGAAGCCGGACAGGGGGCCTTTACATATTCACCCCTCCACTTT. It specifies CASSEAGQGAFTYSPLHF. The rearrangement uses TRBV2 and TRBJ1-6; 11 positions agree with TRBD1. The CDR3 contains 18 residues. V trimming: 0 bases; J trimming: 8 bases; junction bases outside the gene matches: 9. Germline assignment: CDR1 SNHLY and CDR2 FYNNEI.

The V call is TRBV14, the J call TRBJ2-7; 9 bases are a match to TRBD2. The length of the CDR3 is 15 residues. Germline lookup yields CDR1 SGHDN and CDR2 FVKESK. V trimming: 2 bases; J trimming: 4 bases; junction bases outside the gene matches: 6. Here the CDR3 DNA reads TGTGCCAGCAGCCAACGGTCGGCGGGAGGGTACGAGCAGTACTTC. It translates to CASSQRSAGGYEQYF. The variable domain in full, with the rest retrieved from reference TRBV14 and TRBJ2-7, is EAGVTQFPSHSVIEKGQTVTLRCDPISGHDNLYWYRRVMGKEIKFLLHFVKESKQDESGMPNNRFLAERTGGTYSTLKVQPAELEDSGVYFCASSQRSAGGYEQYFGPGTRLTVT.

CDR3 nucleotides: TGCGCCAGCAGCTTGTTGGCGGGAGGGCCTCTAGAGACCCAGTACTTC. Translating it yields CASSLLAGGPLETQYF. The rearrangement joins TRBV5-1 to TRBJ2-5, with TRBD2 matching over 9 bases. The CDR3 loop spans 16 amino acids. The germline V gene encodes CDR1 SGHRS and CDR2 YFSETQ. The junction had 8 bases not matched to a gene; V was cut back by 1 base and J by 4 bases.

The gene calls are TRBV5-1 and TRBJ2-7; D possibly corresponds to TRBD2 (6 bases). V was trimmed by 4 bases and J by 4 bases, leaving 18 bases between them. Germline CDR1 reads SGHRS; CDR2 reads YFSETQ. The CDR3 extends over 15 amino acids. The CDR3 DNA reads as TGCGCCAGCAGCCCCTTACCGGGGGACTCTTACGAGCAGTACTTC. Translated, it gives CASSPLPGDSYEQYF.

The V call is TRBV4-1, the J call TRBJ2-3; D gene uncertain. CDR3 size: 13 residues. Germline V gene sequence: CDR1 MGHRA, CDR2 YSYEKL. Trimming cost V 4 bases and J 6 bases, with 11 bases left between them. The CDR3 loop is CASSPPTGDTQYF. The CDR3 coding sequence is TGCGCCAGCAGCCCCCCCACCGGGGATACGCAGTATTTT.

V gene TRBV7-9 combines with J gene TRBJ1-2; D ambiguous. This CDR3 has 14 residues. V shed 3 bases and J shed 6 bases, with 14 bases lying between them. Germline V gene lookup returns CDR1 SEHNR and CDR2 FQNEAQ (reference sequence). Here the CDR3 DNA reads TGTGCCAGCAGCTTCGCGGACCAGGACCATGGCTACACCTTC. This encodes CASSFADQDHGYTF.

This clone was picked up a small number of times. The chain uses TRBV7-8 and TRBJ1-6; D possibly corresponds to TRBD1 (5 bases). Trimming removed 1 base at V and 12 bases at J, with 10 bases between. The germline gives CDR1 SGHVS, CDR2 FQNEAQ. The CDR3 contains 13 residues. CDR3 in DNA: TGTGCCAGCAGCTTAGATAAGGGGTTACCCCTCCACTTT. Residues: CASSLDKGLPLHF.

Here the CDR3 reads CASSYSNRQFYGYTF. The CDR3 coding sequence is TGTGCCAGCAGTTACTCGAACAGACAGTTCTATGGCTACACCTTC. The chain recombines TRBV6-5 with TRBJ1-2; D possibly corresponds to TRBD1 (5 bases). The V and J ends lost 0 bases and 4 bases respectively, with 12 bases between them. Per the germline V gene, CDR1 is MNHEY and CDR2 is SVGAGI. The CDR3 runs to 15 residues.

The chain combines TRBV7-7 with TRBJ1-6; D is uncertain. This CDR3 has 16 amino acids. The ends were cut back, 5 bases at V and 6 bases at J, with 17 bases in the middle. The germline V gene encodes CDR1 SSHAT and CDR2 FNYEAQ (reference sequence). CDR3 sequence reads: CASSQFGGNRNSPLHF. CDR3 bases: TGTGCCAGCAGCCAGTTCGGAGGGAACCGTAATTCACCCCTCCACTTT.

This chain uses TRBV5-1 with TRBJ2-3; 8 bases are shared with TRBD2. CDR3 size: 14 residues. The germline CDR1 and CDR2 sequences are SGHRS and YFSETQ. V lost 0 bases, J lost 3 bases, and 0 bases stayed unmatched. The CDR3 is CASSLGLATDTQYF. CDR3 DNA sequence: TGCGCCAGCAGCTTGGGACTAGCGACAGATACGCAGTATTTT.

The chain is built from TRBV27 and TRBJ1-2; 10 bases line up with TRBD1. Germline trimming cut 5 bases from V and 2 bases from J; bases unmatched to any gene: 5. Per germline, CDR1 MNHEY and CDR2 SMNVEV (reference sequence). The CDR3 covers 15 residues. CDR3 in amino acids: CASSPGTGANYGYTF. The CDR3 DNA is TGTGCCAGCAGTCCCGGGACAGGGGCAAACTATGGCTACACCTTC.

The gene calls are TRBV4-1 and TRBJ2-7, with TRBD2 matching 7 bases. The CDR3 is 15 amino acids. The V gene end was trimmed by 0 bases and the J gene end by 4 bases; junction bases not matched to a gene: 6. Germline values: CDR1 MGHRA, CDR2 YSYEKL. The CDR3 reads CASSQESAGVYEQYF. In DNA, the CDR3 is TGCGCCAGCAGCCAAGAAAGCGCGGGAGTGTACGAGCAGTACTTC.

The V call is TRBV27, the J call TRBJ2-4; D is perhaps TRBD1 (6 bases). From germline, CDR1 is MNHEY and CDR2 SMNVEV (reference sequence). The CDR3 totals 16 residues. Trimming pared 2 bases from V and 3 bases from J, leaving 14 bases between. The CDR3 DNA is TGTGCCAGCAGTTTAATTGGGGCAGGGGACAAAAACATTCAGTACTTC. Its translation is CASSLIGAGDKNIQYF.

The chain employs TRBV2 and TRBJ2-7; TRBD2 matches 8 bases. This CDR3 contains 15 residues. V was pared by 2 bases and J by 3 bases, with 6 bases of the junction left unmatched. Germline values: CDR1 SNHLY, CDR2 FYNNEI. The CDR3 region is CASSENSGAFYEQYF. The CDR3 DNA sequence: TGTGCCAGCAGTGAAAATAGCGGGGCGTTCTACGAGCAGTACTTC.

This clone was seen only a few times. The chain uses TRBV28 and TRBJ1-6; D possibly corresponds to TRBD1 (6 bases). The CDR3 sequence is 14 residues long. Germline CDR1 MDHEN, CDR2 SYDVKM. The ends were cut back, 5 bases at V and 7 bases at J, with 12 bases in the middle. CDR3: CASSIGGANSPLHF. For the CDR3, the DNA is TGTGCCAGCAGTATCGGGGGCGCGAATTCACCCCTCCACTTT.

CDR3 coding DNA: TGTGCCAGCAGCGTAGGACAGGGATCCGGGGAGCTGTTTTTT. This sequence encodes CASSVGQGSGELFF. The chain has TRBV9 and TRBJ2-2; 7 bases agree with TRBD1. The trim removed 0 bases at V and 6 bases at J, leaving 2 bases unmatched. Germline CDR1 and CDR2: SGDLS and YYNGEE. The CDR3 totals 14 residues.

The J gene is TRBJ1-4, the V gene TRBV28; possibly TRBD1 for D (6 bases). The CDR3 sequence is 14 residues long. Germline lookup yields CDR1 MDHEN and CDR2 SYDVKM. V lost 7 bases, J lost 5 bases, and 14 bases lay in between. CDR3 DNA sequence: TGTGCCAGCATCCCCGGGGGGCGAAATGAAAAACTGTTTTTT. As protein: CASIPGGRNEKLFF.

This chain's CDR3 is CASSLSKGPSSRKLFF. CDR3 in DNA: TGTGCCAGCAGTTTATCTAAGGGGCCCTCGAGTCGAAAACTGTTTTTT. The chain has TRBV27 and TRBJ1-4; maybe TRBD1 (5 bases). Germline V gene lookup returns CDR1 MNHEY and CDR2 SMNVEV (reference sequence). V lost 0 bases and J lost 10, with 18 bases in between. There are 16 residues in the CDR3.

On this clone itself: Other DNA sequences in this specimen translate into the identical CDR3. The genes are TRBV5-1 and TRBJ2-1; TRBD2 might be the D (5 bases). Germline CDR1 is SGHRS and CDR2 is YFSETQ. The CDR3 runs to 15 residues. V gave up 0 bases and J gave up 0 bases, with 7 bases separating them. The CDR3 spells CASSLGGSSYNEQFF. The CDR3 bases are TGCGCCAGCAGCTTGGGCGGGTCCTCCTACAATGAGCAGTTCTTC.

The chain joins TRBV7-9 to TRBJ2-7; maybe TRBD1 (5 bases). The V gene lost 8 bases and the J gene lost 6 bases, with 17 bases spanning the gap. This CDR3 is built from 13 residues. CDR1 is SEHNR and CDR2 is FQNEAQ in the germline V gene (reference sequence). This CDR3 reads CASVKQVPGEQYF. The CDR3 coding sequence is TGTGCCAGCGTAAAACAGGTACCAGGCGAGCAGTACTTC. Combining the CDR3 with reference TRBV7-9 and TRBJ2-7 gives the whole variable domain DTGVSQNPRHKITKRGQNVTFRCDPISEHNRLYWYRQTLGQGPEFLTYFQNEAQLEKSRLLSDRFSAERPKGSFSTLEIQRTEQGDSAMYLCASVKQVPGEQYFGPGTRLTVT.

The V gene is TRBV27, the J gene TRBJ2-3, with 11 bases aligning to TRBD1. CDR1 and CDR2 from the germline V gene are MNHEY and SMNVEV (reference sequence). The V segment lost 4 bases and the J segment 4 bases; nucleotides outside the gene matches: 7. This CDR3 has 16 residues. The CDR3 DNA reads as TGTGCCAGCAGTTCGAGGGACAGGGGGTACGCAGATACGCAGTATTTT. Protein product: CASSSRDRGYADTQYF.

The rearrangement links TRBV4-1 to TRBJ2-5; D might be TRBD1 (7 bases). The CDR3 contains 14 residues. V gave up 2 bases and J gave up 7 bases, with 14 bases separating them. The germline V gene has CDR1 MGHRA and CDR2 YSYEKL. The CDR3 bases are TGCGCCAGCAGCCAACCAGGGGGGCAAAGGACCCAGTACTTC. It encodes CASSQPGGQRTQYF.

The chain has TRBV19 and TRBJ1-6; a weak D match, TRBD1 (5 bases). Trimming cost V 5 bases and J 9 bases, with 14 bases left between them. The V gene's germline CDR1 is LNHDA and CDR2 SQIVND (reference sequence). The CDR3 covers 14 residues. CDR3 bases: TGTGCCAGTAGTCGTGGCTGGGGGGGTTCACCCCTCCACTTT. Encoded protein: CASSRGWGGSPLHF.

The chain uses TRBV6-5 and TRBJ1-2; 9 bases fit TRBD1. From germline, CDR1 is MNHEY and CDR2 SVGAGI. The CDR3 consists of 12 residues. The V gene end was trimmed by 8 bases and the J gene end by 7 bases; junction bases not matched to a gene: 5. As DNA, the CDR3 is TGTGCCAGCTCACAGGGGGCGATTGGCTACACCTTC. Translating it yields CASSQGAIGYTF.

The gene calls are TRBV30 and TRBJ1-2, with D perhaps matching TRBD1 (5 bases). Looked up from germline, CDR1 is GTSNPN and CDR2 is SVGIG (reference sequence). CDR3 length equals 14 residues. V was shortened by 3 bases and J by 8 bases, with 19 bases between the two germline ends. CDR3: CAWRLVAYQGGYTF. CDR3 bases: TGTGCCTGGAGGCTCGTGGCCTACCAGGGCGGCTACACCTTC. The entire variable domain, with the rest obtained from reference TRBV30 and TRBJ1-2, is as follows: SQTIHQWPATLVQPVGSPLSLECTVEGTSNPNLYWYRQAAGRGLQLLFYSVGIGQISSEVPQNLSASRPQDRQFILSSKKLLLSDSGFYLCAWRLVAYQGGYTFGSGTRLTVV.

The rearrangement uses TRBV6-5 and TRBJ2-5; 8 bases are shared with TRBD2. Germline V gives CDR1 MNHEY, CDR2 SVGAGI. V lost 5 bases to trimming and J lost 2 bases; unmatched junction nucleotides: 7. The CDR3 runs 15 residues. CDR3 region: CASSRFTSGQETQYF. CDR3 coding DNA: TGTGCCAGCAGTCGCTTTACTAGCGGTCAAGAGACCCAGTACTTC.

J is TRBJ2-1 and V is TRBV27, with 7 nucleotides matching TRBD2. CDR1 and CDR2 (germline): MNHEY, SMNVEV (reference sequence). This CDR3 is 14 amino acids long. The ends lost 3 bases at V and 7 bases at J; junction bases unmatched: 6. In DNA, the CDR3 is TGTGCCAGCAGTTTCCAGCGGGAACGTAATGAGCAGTTCTTC. This translates into CASSFQRERNEQFF.

The DNA for the CDR3 is TGTGCCAGCAGAGAGGACAGGGGAACTAACAATGAGCAGTTCTTC. Translation gives CASREDRGTNNEQFF. The chain couples TRBV6-5 to TRBJ2-1; 9 positions match TRBD1. The CDR3 spans 15 residues. After removal of 6 bases from V and 5 bases from J, the junction contained 8 bases not matched to a gene. Germline CDR1 is MNHEY and CDR2 is SVGAGI.

This clone was counted a few times. This sequence joins TRBV4-1 and TRBJ2-1, with 8 bases that match TRBD1. From germline, CDR1 is MGHRA and CDR2 YSYEKL. The CDR3 extends over 19 amino acids. Germline trimming cut 4 bases from V and 9 bases from J; bases unmatched to any gene: 23. In nucleotides, the CDR3 is TGCGCCAGCAGCCCCTTCCTGGACAGGGCCCCGCAATCTTTGGGTGAGCAGTTCTTC. Translated: CASSPFLDRAPQSLGEQFF.

The table lists this clone with a few counts. This sequence joins TRBV20-1 and TRBJ1-5; D is uncertain. Between the trimmed V and J ends, which lost 3 bases and 3 bases, there was a span of 12 bases. Germline CDR1 reads DFQATT; CDR2 reads SNEGSKA (reference sequence). This CDR3 spans 14 amino acids. CDR3 sequence: CSASHSPYNQPQHF. The CDR3 DNA is TGCAGTGCTAGTCACAGCCCATACAATCAGCCCCAGCATTTT.